This T cell receptor (beta chain) was captured in a study of regulatory T cells in long-lasting Graves disease. The V and J ends lost 4 bases and 5 bases, in that order; junction bases with no gene match: 14. This CDR3 has 18 amino acids. The germline V gene encodes CDR1 KGHSH and CDR2 LQKENI. This clonotype appeared many times. Relying on iRepertoire HTBI primers and Arm-PCR of CDR3 regions, the team built TCR beta libraries. Per the authors' pipeline: Samples revealed 50 to 70 TRBV and about 15 TRBJ segments. TCRdb reanalysed the multiplex PCR reads using MiXCR and keeps one entry per CDR3 protein. TCRdb's processing, not the authors' own work, is the source of the V and J calls. The table shows 250,000 or so distinct CDR3 sequences, with 15% to 20% occurring only once. Time point indicated: newly diagnosed GD, antithyroid drugs for less than 3 months. The TCR library used RNA extracted from PBMCs.

These records were also assigned to another study, of T cells in Graves' hyperthyroidism and ophthalmopathy. Turning to that study: First-round RT-PCR targeting the TCR CDR3 was performed with the HTBI primer set. Blood held most thyroid clonotypes expanded above 0.001 frequency.

Here the sequenced sample was peripheral blood mononuclear cells (PBMCs), taken at new diagnosis, from a patient treated with antithyroid drugs. J is TRBJ1-1 and V is TRBV18; 12 nucleotides line up with TRBD1. The sequence came from a woman aged 25-40 years with Graves disease. Here the CDR3 reads CASSLNRDRGRRWTEAFF. The CDR3 coding sequence is TGTGCCAGCTCACTCAACCGGGACAGGGGGCGCAGGTGGACTGAAGCTTTCTTT.